A single sample is the source of the 27 T cell receptor beta chains below, sequenced in a study of blood T cell repertoires in COVID-19. TCRdb keeps only in-frame clones here, not all; method: immunoSEQ multiplex PCR. The repertoire holds roughly 80,000 clones, with approximately 88% as singletons. Sequenced: peripheral blood. The receptors here all came from a woman aged 80 or over with active or convalescent COVID-19.

This chain connects TRBV19 to TRBJ2-5; 7 bases line up with TRBD1. CDR3 length equals 15 residues. The trim removed 2 bases at V and 4 bases at J, leaving 7 bases unmatched. Per the germline V gene, CDR1 is LNHDA and CDR2 is SQIVND (reference sequence). The CDR3 nucleotides read TGTGCCAGTAGTATAAGTCAGACAGGGCCAGAGACCCAGTACTTC. Protein product: CASSISQTGPETQYF.

This chain uses TRBV7-9 with TRBJ2-1, with D possibly matching TRBD2 (5 bases). CDR3 length: 13 amino acids. Trimming left V 5 bases short and J 4 bases short, with 9 bases between. Germline CDR1 and CDR2: SEHNR and FQNEAQ (reference sequence). The CDR3 sequence: CASSPTSYNEQFF. For the CDR3, the DNA is TGTGCCAGCAGCCCTACTAGTTACAATGAGCAGTTCTTC.

The J gene is TRBJ2-7, the V gene TRBV5-5, with no clear D. Trimming stripped 0 bases from V and 3 bases from J, with 13 bases between. CDR1 SGHKS and CDR2 YYEKEE come from the germline V gene (reference sequence). The CDR3 extends over 15 amino acids. The CDR3 loop reads CASSLGAPTYYEQYF. The CDR3 DNA follows: TGTGCCAGCAGCTTGGGGGCTCCTACCTACTACGAGCAGTACTTC.

V and J are TRBV6-5 and TRBJ2-4; the match to TRBD1 covers 7 bases. Germline V gives CDR1 MNHEY, CDR2 SVGAGI. Trimming removed 6 bases from V and 0 bases from J; junction bases left unmatched: 5. The CDR3 length is 15 residues. In nucleotides, the CDR3 is TGTGCCAGCAGCTCTACAGGGGAAGCCAAAAACATTCAGTACTTC. Encoded protein: CASSSTGEAKNIQYF.

A word on this clone: Distinct nucleotide sequences in the sample also encode this CDR3. The gene calls are TRBV7-9 and TRBJ1-5; a possible D gene is TRBD1 (5 bases). With 1 base removed from V and 7 bases from J, the gap between germline ends came to 8 bases. The germline V gene has CDR1 SEHNR and CDR2 FQNEAQ (reference sequence). The CDR3 runs 13 residues. In DNA, the CDR3 is TGTGCCAGCAGCTTAGGGGGGGGGCAGCCCCAGCATTTT. It translates to CASSLGGGQPQHF.

V gene TRBV19 combines with J gene TRBJ1-5; 7 bases agree with TRBD1. CDR3 length: 16 residues. The germline gives CDR1 LNHDA, CDR2 SQIVND (reference sequence). J was trimmed by 5 bases and V by 7 bases; bases with no gene match: 14. In nucleotides, the CDR3 is TGTGCCAGTATCGGTCGAACAGGGGTGGGGGATCAGCCCCAGCATTTT. This encodes CASIGRTGVGDQPQHF.

The chain is built from TRBV7-6 and TRBJ1-4; TRBD1 matches at 7 bases. Germline V CDR1 and CDR2: SGHVS, FNYEAQ. The length of the CDR3 is 14 residues. The V segment lost 5 bases and the J segment 4 bases; nucleotides outside the gene matches: 4. CDR3 nucleotides: TGTGCCAGCAGCCCCGGACAGGATAATGAAAAACTGTTTTTT. This translates into CASSPGQDNEKLFF.

The chain is built from TRBV2 and TRBJ2-3; D gene uncertain. Germline-derived CDR1 and CDR2 are SNHLY and FYNNEI. The CDR3 spans 16 residues. The V end was cut by 0 bases, the J end by 0 bases, with 10 bases between. The CDR3, as DNA: TGTGCCAGCAGTGAAGCGGGCGCTACTAGCACAGATACGCAGTATTTT. Protein: CASSEAGATSTDTQYF.

This sequence joins TRBV7-2 and TRBJ2-2; 15 nucleotides match TRBD2. The germline V gene has CDR1 SGHTA and CDR2 FQGNSA. The CDR3 spans 18 residues. With 5 bases clipped from V and 8 bases from J, the junction kept 12 bases outside the gene matches. CDR3 DNA: TGTGCCAGCAGCCAGGGACTAGCGGGAGGCTTTAGACGGGGGGAGCTGTTTTTT. Amino acid sequence: CASSQGLAGGFRRGELFF.

The CDR3: CASSLGVQPQHF. The DNA for the CDR3 is TGTGCCAGCAGCTTAGGGGTTCAGCCCCAGCATTTT. V is TRBV5-5 and J is TRBJ1-5; D possibly corresponds to TRBD1 (5 bases). Germline lookup yields CDR1 SGHKS and CDR2 YYEKEE (reference sequence). Trimming removed 2 bases from V and 6 bases from J, with 6 bases in between. The CDR3 is made up of 12 amino acids.

The genes are TRBV29-1 and TRBJ2-1, with 7 bases fitting TRBD2. V was clipped by 4 bases and J by 6 bases; unmatched bases: 9. This CDR3 spans 14 amino acids. Germline V gene lookup returns CDR1 SQVTM and CDR2 ANQGSEA. CDR3 bases: TGCAGCGTTGTGCGGCAGGGAGGGTCCAATGAGCAGTTCTTC. Its protein is CSVVRQGGSNEQFF.

V usage is TRBV7-2 and J usage is TRBJ2-3; a weak D match, TRBD1 (5 bases). The CDR3 consists of 14 residues. V gave up 3 bases and J gave up 1 base, with 8 bases separating them. Germline CDR1 is SGHTA and CDR2 is FQGNSA. CDR3 nucleotides: TGTGCCAGCAGCTTGGGGCCGGGCACAGATACGCAGTATTTT. Translated, it gives CASSLGPGTDTQYF.

V usage is TRBV30 and J usage is TRBJ2-4, with 7 bases identical to TRBD2. Per germline, CDR1 GTSNPN and CDR2 SVGIG (reference sequence). Trimming at V came to 5 bases and at J to 2 bases, leaving 6 bases not matched to a gene. The CDR3 runs to 14 residues. The CDR3 loop reads CAWGGAGPKNIQYF. Written as DNA, the CDR3 is TGTGCCTGGGGTGGAGCGGGACCCAAAAACATTCAGTACTTC. Looking up the rest from reference TRBV30 and TRBJ2-4 gives the full variable domain: SQTIHQWPATLVQPVGSPLSLECTVEGTSNPNLYWYRQAAGRGLQLLFYSVGIGQISSEVPQNLSASRPQDRQFILSSKKLLLSDSGFYLCAWGGAGPKNIQYFGAGTRLSVL.

This clone was counted once. The chain joins TRBV10-2 to TRBJ1-5; 7 bases match TRBD1. V trimming: 6 bases; J trimming: 9 bases; junction bases outside the gene matches: 8. CDR3 length: 13 residues. Germline V lookup: CDR1 WSHSY, CDR2 SAAADI. The CDR3 DNA is TGCGCCAGCAGCAGACAGGGCGTGGGGCCCCAGCATTTT. Protein: CASSRQGVGPQHF.

The chain links TRBV24-1 to TRBJ2-3, with D tentatively TRBD1 (5 bases). The germline CDR1 and CDR2 sequences are KGHDR and SFDVKD. The CDR3 has 16 amino acids. Trimming shortened V by 4 bases and J by 0 bases, and 13 bases separated the two germline ends. CDR3 DNA: TGTGCCACCAGTGAAGTAAGGGGTTGGAGCACAGATACGCAGTATTTT. This codes for CATSEVRGWSTDTQYF.

V gene TRBV2 combines with J gene TRBJ2-3; a possible D gene is TRBD1 (6 bases). Trimming cost V 7 bases and J 4 bases, with 24 bases left between them. The CDR3 sequence is 17 residues long. Germline V lookup: CDR1 SNHLY, CDR2 FYNNEI. The CDR3 nucleotides are TGTGCCAGCACCCTTACGTCGTCCCGTGCAGGGGCAGATACGCAGTATTTT. Amino acids: CASTLTSSRAGADTQYF.

The rearrangement uses TRBV4-3 and TRBJ2-7, with 7 bases matching TRBD1. V was clipped by 1 base and J by 2 bases; unmatched bases: 5. This CDR3 has 15 residues. Germline CDR1 is LGHNA and CDR2 is YSLEER. DNA for the CDR3: TGCGCCAGCAGCCAAGGGTACGGGACAGCCTACGAGCAGTACTTC. Protein product: CASSQGYGTAYEQYF.

In DNA form, the CDR3 reads TGCAGCGTTGAGGGGCAGGGTGGGACTGAAGCTTTCTTT. It translates to CSVEGQGGTEAFF. The rearrangement joins TRBV29-1 to TRBJ1-1, with D perhaps TRBD1 (5 bases). Germline V gene data show CDR1 as SQVTM and CDR2 as ANQGSEA. V was pared by 3 bases and J by 5 bases, with 13 bases between. This CDR3 region has 13 residues.

This sequence joins TRBV18 and TRBJ2-1, with TRBD2 matching over 15 bases. Germline CDR1 reads KGHSH; CDR2 reads LQKENI. CDR3 length: 17 residues. V lost 4 bases, J lost 7 bases, and 8 bases stayed unmatched. The CDR3 spells CASSLLGLAGGRNEQFF. The CDR3 DNA reads TGTGCCAGCTCACTCCTGGGACTAGCGGGAGGTCGAAATGAGCAGTTCTTC.

This clone has a single count. V is TRBV5-6 and J is TRBJ2-5; D is possibly TRBD1 (6 bases). The CDR3 extends over 16 amino acids. V dropped 0 bases and J dropped 0 bases, with 12 bases sitting between them. Germline V lookup: CDR1 SGHDT, CDR2 YYEEEE. The CDR3 coding sequence is TGTGCCAGCAGCTTGGTTGCAGGGGCCCACCAAGAGACCCAGTACTTC. Protein sequence: CASSLVAGAHQETQYF.

The genes are TRBV20-1 and TRBJ1-5, with a tentative D call TRBD1 (5 bases). The CDR3 has 13 amino acids. The V gene lost 3 bases and the J gene lost 3 bases, with 9 bases spanning the gap. CDR1 and CDR2 (germline): DFQATT, SNEGSKA (reference sequence). In DNA form, the CDR3 reads TGCAGTGCTAGTCCAGGGTACAATCAGCCCCAGCATTTT. The encoded protein is CSASPGYNQPQHF.

The chain joins TRBV28 to TRBJ1-2; no firm D call. Deletions cut 5 bases from V and 4 bases from J, with 17 bases between. Germline loops: CDR1 MDHEN, CDR2 SYDVKM. The length of the CDR3 is 15 residues. Here the CDR3 reads CASSISPGSGYGYTF. Here the CDR3 DNA reads TGTGCCAGCAGTATCTCTCCGGGAAGCGGCTATGGCTACACCTTC.

This clone was seen once. The CDR3 DNA is TGTGCCAGCAGCTCGCGGACAGGGGGGACTGAAGCTTTCTTT. This gives the protein CASSSRTGGTEAFF. V and J are TRBV7-2 and TRBJ1-1; 10 bases align to TRBD1. CDR3 length: 14 residues. Germline CDR1 and CDR2: SGHTA and FQGNSA. With V trimmed by 4 bases and J by 5 bases, 4 bases remained unmatched. Based on the CDR3 plus reference TRBV7-2 and TRBJ1-1, the full variable domain is GAGVSQSPSNKVTEKGKDVELRCDPISGHTALYWYRQSLGQGLEFLIYFQGNSAPDKSGLPSDRFSAERTGGSVSTLTIQRTQQEDSAVYLCASSSRTGGTEAFFGQGTRLTVV.

The V gene is TRBV6-2 or TRBV6-3, the J gene TRBJ2-5, with 9 bases identical to TRBD2. Germline V gene lookup returns CDR1 MNHEY and CDR2 SVGEGT. The V segment lost 2 bases and the J segment 3 bases; nucleotides outside the gene matches: 4. The CDR3 extends over 15 amino acids. CDR3 protein: CASSYGLASKETQYF. DNA for the CDR3: TGTGCCAGCAGTTACGGACTAGCGTCGAAAGAGACCCAGTACTTC.

This clone has only one observation. V gene TRBV4-1 combines with J gene TRBJ2-5; 7 bases match TRBD1. The CDR3 has 15 amino acids. With V trimmed by 2 bases and J by 2 bases, 5 bases remained unmatched. The germline V gene has CDR1 MGHRA and CDR2 YSYEKL. CDR3 amino acids: CASSQPDRVQETQYF. The CDR3 DNA reads TGCGCCAGCAGCCAACCAGACAGGGTACAAGAGACCCAGTACTTC.

The genes are TRBV6-5 and TRBJ1-5; D gene unclear. The CDR3 covers 12 residues. Trimming shortened V by 6 bases and J by 6 bases, and 9 bases separated the two germline ends. CDR1 is MNHEY, CDR2 SVGAGI, per germline. DNA for the CDR3: TGTGCCAGCAGCTCATCAGGTCAGCCCCAGCATTTT. It is translated as CASSSSGQPQHF.

V gene TRBV12-3 or TRBV12-4 combines with J gene TRBJ2-7; no firm D call. The CDR3 loop spans 13 amino acids. Deletions cut 6 bases from V and 7 bases from J, with 16 bases between. The CDR3 reads CASSQEIRKEQYF. CDR3 bases: TGTGCCAGCAGCCAAGAGATCAGGAAAGAGCAGTACTTC.